The 12 T cell receptor beta chains in this list originate from one sample, sequenced in a study of cytomegalovirus exposure and HLA in healthy donors. Some clones are missing from TCRdb's copy, which holds only in-frame ones; the method was immunoSEQ multiplex PCR. The table has 130,000 to 150,000 clones, 91% seen once. Material for sequencing was PBMCs. Receptor source: a man between 18 and 35 years old in good health and CMV-seronegative.

This clone was counted a few times. The chain joins TRBV5-4 to TRBJ1-1, with D possibly being TRBD1 (5 bases). The germline CDR1 and CDR2 sequences are SGHNT and YYREEE (reference sequence). The CDR3 is made up of 14 amino acids. Trimming took off 4 bases at V and 2 bases at J, with 12 bases between the two ends. CDR3 amino acids: CASSKDSENTEAFF. DNA for the CDR3: TGTGCCAGCAGCAAAGACAGTGAAAACACTGAAGCTTTCTTT.

The genes are TRBV15 and TRBJ2-1; D perhaps matches TRBD1 (6 bases). Per germline, CDR1 LNHNV and CDR2 YYDKDF (reference sequence). The CDR3 is 15 residues long. V was cut by 4 bases and J by 4 bases, with 14 bases left in between. DNA of the CDR3: TGTGCCACCAGCATCAGGACAGAGCCTTACAATGAGCAGTTCTTC. Translation gives CATSIRTEPYNEQFF.

The chain carries TRBV7-6 and TRBJ2-1; TRBD1 is a possible D gene (6 bases). CDR3 length: 15 residues. Germline CDR1 reads SGHVS; CDR2 reads FNYEAQ. Trimming pared 2 bases from V and 6 bases from J, leaving 14 bases between. The CDR3 coding sequence is TGTGCCAGCAGCTTAAGGGGGAACTTCCCCAATGAGCAGTTCTTC. This translates into CASSLRGNFPNEQFF.

The CDR3 is CASSNRQGRKETQYF. The DNA of the CDR3 is TGTGCCAGCAGCAATAGACAAGGCCGGAAAGAGACCCAGTACTTC. The chain carries TRBV11-3 and TRBJ2-5; D gene unclear. CDR1 is SGHNT, CDR2 YENEEA, per germline. Trimming left V 5 bases short and J 3 bases short, with 16 bases between. The CDR3 has 15 amino acids.

The chain links TRBV29-1 to TRBJ2-1; 11 bases line up with TRBD2. This CDR3 has 14 residues. Germline V gene data show CDR1 as SQVTM and CDR2 as ANQGSEA. V shed 4 bases, J shed 6 bases, and the junction held 5 bases outside the gene matches. CDR3 nucleotide sequence: TGCAGCGTTGCCACCGGGACTAGCGGCAATGAGCAGTTCTTC. Residues: CSVATGTSGNEQFF.

This clone was detected a few times. This chain links TRBV27 with TRBJ1-6; possibly TRBD1 for D (5 bases). CDR1 is MNHEY and CDR2 is SMNVEV in the germline V gene (reference sequence). V was clipped by 5 bases and J by 6 bases, with 8 bases between them. CDR3 size: 13 residues. DNA of the CDR3: TGTGCCAGCAGTCTGCAGGGTAATTCACCCCTCCACTTT. This codes for CASSLQGNSPLHF.

The rearrangement joins TRBV30 to TRBJ2-3; tentatively, D is TRBD2 (5 bases). The germline gives CDR1 GTSNPN, CDR2 SVGIG (reference sequence). The CDR3 has 14 residues. Trimming took 2 bases from V and 5 from J, leaving 14 bases between them. The CDR3 is CAWSSLRAKDTQYF. Written as DNA, the CDR3 is TGTGCCTGGAGTTCTCTGCGGGCGAAAGATACGCAGTATTTT.

This chain links TRBV29-1 with TRBJ1-1, with D possibly matching TRBD1 (5 bases). Per the germline V gene, CDR1 is SQVTM and CDR2 is ANQGSEA. Trimming removed 6 bases from V and 11 bases from J, with 28 bases in between. CDR3 length: 15 residues. The CDR3 DNA reads TGCAGCGTCGTCAACCCCTACTTCAAACAGGTTGGGGCTTTCTTT. Translated: CSVVNPYFKQVGAFF.

This clone showed up just a few times. The rearrangement uses TRBV7-3 and TRBJ2-2; perhaps TRBD1 as D (5 bases). CDR3 length: 14 amino acids. V shed 5 bases and J shed 5 bases, with 12 bases lying between them. Looked up from germline, CDR1 is SGHTA and CDR2 is FQGTGA. DNA for the CDR3: TGTGCCAGCAGCCGCTACCAGGGTACCGGGGAGCTGTTTTTT. It encodes CASSRYQGTGELFF.

DNA of the CDR3: TGTGCCAGCAGCTTACCCTGGGACACTCATAAGACCCAGTACTTC. As protein: CASSLPWDTHKTQYF. The V and J genes are TRBV7-2 and TRBJ2-5, with a possible D match to TRBD1 (6 bases). This CDR3 is 15 amino acids long. With 2 bases removed from V and 6 bases from J, the gap between germline ends came to 16 bases. CDR1 SGHTA and CDR2 FQGNSA come from the germline V gene.

This chain joins TRBV7-8 and TRBJ2-3, with a tentative D call TRBD1 (6 bases). The CDR3 consists of 16 residues. Per germline, CDR1 SGHVS and CDR2 FQNEAQ. The V gene lost 4 bases and the J gene lost 2 bases, with 16 bases spanning the gap. In nucleotides, the CDR3 is TGTGCCAGCAGCTACAGGTCAGGGGCTGACACAGATACGCAGTATTTT. It codes for CASSYRSGADTDTQYF.

The chain links TRBV15 to TRBJ1-4, with D tentatively TRBD1 (6 bases). This CDR3 spans 15 amino acids. Germline V CDR1 and CDR2: LNHNV, YYDKDF (reference sequence). With 3 bases removed from V and 1 base from J, the gap between germline ends came to 9 bases. The CDR3 loop reads CATSSRGLTNEKLFF. CDR3 sequence (DNA): TGTGCCACCAGCAGCAGGGGTTTAACTAATGAAAAACTGTTTTTT.